This is a list of T cell receptor beta chains from one sample in a study of blood T cell repertoires in COVID-19. Libraries were prepared by immunoSEQ multiplex PCR; TCRdb keeps only in-frame clonotypes and omits some of them. The profile shows about 88,000 clones, 90% to 95% of them singletons. Sequencing used peripheral blood. The receptor source for this set is a man aged 55-75 years with acute or convalescent COVID-19. CDR3s include the opening cysteine and the closing phenylalanine or tryptophan. D genes are given only for firm matches. The size field is filled for only some rows; it gives once, few, many or a size class.

NA | TRBJ1-1 | TRBD1 | TRBV11-2 | CASSLEGTGVWVAEAFF | TGTGCCAGCAGCTTAGAAGGGACAGGGGTATGGGTCGCTGAAGCTTTCTTT
NA | TRBJ2-5 | NA | TRBV5-1 | CASSLVDGEETQYF | TGCGCCAGCAGCTTGGTTGATGGGGAGGAGACCCAGTACTTC
NA | TRBJ1-2 | NA | TRBV13 | CASSLEQGDYGYTF | TGTGCCAGCAGCTTAGAGCAGGGTGACTATGGCTACACCTTC
NA | TRBJ1-5 | TRBD1 | TRBV19 | CASSIPGQGNQPQHF | TGTGCCAGTAGTATACCGGGACAGGGGAATCAGCCCCAGCATTTT
NA | TRBJ1-2 | NA | TRBV4-1 | CASSQTLANYGYTF | TGCGCCAGCAGCCAAACCCTAGCTAACTATGGCTACACCTTC
NA | TRBJ2-5 | TRBD2 | TRBV24-1 | CATSVAGSETQYF | TGTGCCACCAGCGTAGCGGGGTCAGAGACCCAGTACTTC
NA | TRBJ2-5 | NA | TRBV19 | CASSMIREETQYF | TGTGCCAGTAGTATGATCAGGGAAGAGACCCAGTACTTC
NA | TRBJ2-1 | TRBD1 | TRBV7-6 | CASSSGTGTYNEQFF | TGTGCCAGCAGCTCCGGGACAGGGACCTACAATGAGCAGTTCTTC
once | TRBJ1-5 | NA | TRBV5-8 | CASRGRGSNQPQHF | TGTGCCAGCAGGGGGAGGGGTAGCAATCAGCCCCAGCATTTT
NA | TRBJ1-1 | NA | TRBV6-5 | CASSYGYRSEAFF | TGTGCCAGCAGTTACGGTTATCGGAGTGAAGCTTTCTTT
NA | TRBJ2-4 | NA | TRBV6-5 | CASSAVGAKNIQYF | TGTGCCAGCAGCGCGGTTGGGGCCAAAAACATTCAGTACTTC
NA | TRBJ2-1 | NA | TRBV11-1 | CASSTGPEANEQFF | TGTGCCAGCAGCACCGGCCCCGAGGCCAATGAGCAGTTCTTC
NA | TRBJ2-2 | NA | TRBV11-2 | CASSLWGRTGELFF | TGTGCCAGCAGCTTATGGGGGCGCACCGGGGAGCTGTTTTTT
NA | TRBJ1-5 | TRBD1 | TRBV30 | CAWSVKGGQGNQPQHF | TGTGCCTGGAGTGTAAAGGGGGGACAGGGTAATCAGCCCCAGCATTTT
NA | TRBJ2-5 | TRBD1 | TRBV2 | CASSENRGDETQYF | TGTGCCAGCAGTGAAAACAGGGGGGACGAGACCCAGTACTTC
NA | TRBJ1-1 | TRBD1 | TRBV27 | CASSPRQGAGTEAFF | TGTGCCAGCAGTCCCCGACAGGGGGCGGGCACTGAAGCTTTCTTT
NA | TRBJ2-4 | TRBD2 | TRBV13 | CASSYSGGNIQYF | TGTGCCAGCAGCTATAGCGGGGGGAACATTCAGTACTTC
NA | TRBJ1-6 | NA | TRBV28 | CASSFEGSYNSPLHF | TGTGCCAGCAGTTTCGAGGGCTCCTATAATTCACCCCTCCACTTT
NA | TRBJ2-5 | NA | TRBV28 | CASSKRVGDTKRLGETQYF | TGTGCCAGCAGTAAACGCGTCGGGGACACAAAACGTTTGGGGGAGACCCAGTACTTC
NA | TRBJ1-3 | TRBD1 | TRBV5-1 | CASSHGTAGNTIYF | TGCGCCAGCAGCCACGGGACAGCTGGAAACACCATATATTTT
NA | TRBJ2-4 | TRBD2 | TRBV5-5 | CASSPGLAGTGKNIQYF | TGTGCCAGCAGCCCAGGACTAGCGGGAACAGGCAAAAACATTCAGTACTTC
few | TRBJ2-3 | TRBD2 | TRBV7-9 | CASSLGLAGGPDTQYF | TGTGCCAGCAGCTTAGGACTAGCGGGAGGGCCCGATACGCAGTATTTT
NA | TRBJ2-7 | TRBD2 | TRBV28 | CASRWTSGSAHEQYF | TGTGCCAGCAGGTGGACTAGCGGGAGCGCCCACGAGCAGTACTTC
NA | TRBJ1-4 | NA | TRBV3-1/TRBV3-2 | CASSLTGWDNEKLFF | TGTGCCAGCAGCCTTACAGGGTGGGATAATGAAAAACTGTTTTTT
few | TRBJ2-3 | TRBD1 | TRBV5-4 | CASSLALAGGRLNTQYF | TGTGCCAGCAGCTTGGCCCTGGCAGGGGGCCGACTTAATACGCAGTATTTT
few | TRBJ1-5 | NA | TRBV6-2/TRBV6-3 | CASSYSEVLSNQPQHF | TGTGCCAGCAGTTACTCGGAGGTCCTTAGCAATCAGCCCCAGCATTTT
NA | TRBJ1-2 | TRBD1 | TRBV2 | CASSSTGDYGYTF | TGTGCCAGCAGCTCGACAGGGGACTATGGCTACACCTTC
NA | TRBJ1-5 | TRBD1 | TRBV11-3 | CASSLRDRASCQPQHF | TGTGCCAGCAGCCTCCGGGACAGGGCTTCTTGTCAGCCCCAGCATTTT
NA | TRBJ2-1 | NA | TRBV4-1 | CASSQAANVPGLNEQFF | TGCGCCAGCAGCCAAGCGGCGAATGTGCCGGGACTCAATGAGCAGTTCTTC
NA | TRBJ2-1 | TRBD1 | TRBV5-4 | CASSFRDRALEQFF | TGTGCCAGCAGCTTCCGAGACAGGGCGCTTGAGCAGTTCTTC
once | TRBJ2-3 | NA | TRBV6-5 | CASSYVREDTQYF | TGTGCCAGCAGTTACGTCAGGGAAGATACGCAGTATTTT
NA | TRBJ1-1 | NA | TRBV20-1 | CSASRRGGVGNTEAFF | TGCAGTGCTAGTCGCAGGGGAGGGGTCGGGAACACTGAAGCTTTCTTT
few | TRBJ1-1 | NA | TRBV19 | CASSLSASSSNTEAFF | TGTGCCAGTAGTTTGTCAGCGAGCTCATCGAACACTGAAGCTTTCTTT
NA | TRBJ1-1 | TRBD1 | TRBV5-1 | CASSLEVRGYTEAFF | TGCGCCAGCAGCTTGGAGGTCAGGGGGTACACTGAAGCTTTCTTT
once | TRBJ2-1 | TRBD2 | TRBV10-1 | CASSGGLAGVSSYNEQFF | TGCGCCAGCAGTGGGGGACTAGCGGGAGTATCCTCCTACAATGAGCAGTTCTTC
NA | TRBJ2-1 | TRBD2 | TRBV5-3 | CARSDGTSGNNEQFF | TGTGCCAGAAGCGACGGGACTAGCGGGAATAATGAGCAGTTCTTC
NA | TRBJ2-1 | TRBD2 | TRBV24-1 | CAIGAGSGEQFF | TGTGCCATCGGAGCGGGATCAGGTGAGCAGTTCTTC
NA | TRBJ2-1 | TRBD2 | TRBV19 | CASSPRTSGRRDEQFF | TGTGCCAGTAGTCCCCGGACTAGCGGGAGAAGGGATGAGCAGTTCTTC
NA | TRBJ2-2 | TRBD2 | TRBV30 | CAWSRTSGSIGELFF | TGTGCCTGGAGTCGAACTAGCGGGAGTATCGGGGAGCTGTTTTTT
NA | TRBJ2-5 | TRBD1 | TRBV28 | CASRQGGETQYF | TGTGCCAGCCGACAGGGCGGGGAGACCCAGTACTTC
once | TRBJ1-1 | NA | TRBV19 | CASSIITGGATEAFF | TGTGCCAGTAGTATAATCACCGGGGGGGCCACTGAAGCTTTCTTT
NA | TRBJ2-1 | TRBD2 | TRBV3-1/TRBV3-2 | CASSVAGEAYNEQFF | TGTGCCAGCAGCGTAGCGGGAGAGGCCTACAATGAGCAGTTCTTC
NA | TRBJ2-7 | NA | TRBV28 | CASSSPGTSSSYEQYF | TGTGCCAGCAGTTCGCCCGGGACTTCTAGCTCCTACGAGCAGTACTTC
NA | TRBJ2-3 | TRBD2 | TRBV7-2 | CASSLGSGNADTQYF | TGTGCCAGCAGCTTAGGTAGCGGGAATGCAGATACGCAGTATTTT
NA | TRBJ1-1 | NA | TRBV7-9 | CASTHGGSTEAFF | TGTGCCAGCACCCACGGGGGTAGCACTGAAGCTTTCTTT
NA | TRBJ2-6 | NA | TRBV29-1 | CSVEGGISGANVLTF | TGCAGCGTTGAGGGGGGAATCTCTGGGGCCAACGTCCTGACTTTC
NA | TRBJ2-2 | NA | TRBV12-2 | CASRLARLAGEIGELFF | TGTGCAAGTCGCTTAGCTCGGCTAGCGGGAGAGATCGGGGAGCTGTTTTTT
NA | TRBJ2-1 | TRBD2 | TRBV7-2 | CATKLAGGYNEQFF | TGTGCCACCAAGCTAGCGGGAGGCTACAATGAGCAGTTCTTC
NA | TRBJ2-1 | NA | TRBV5-1 | CASSLVQSSYNEQFF | TGCGCCAGCAGCTTGGTACAGAGCTCCTACAATGAGCAGTTCTTC